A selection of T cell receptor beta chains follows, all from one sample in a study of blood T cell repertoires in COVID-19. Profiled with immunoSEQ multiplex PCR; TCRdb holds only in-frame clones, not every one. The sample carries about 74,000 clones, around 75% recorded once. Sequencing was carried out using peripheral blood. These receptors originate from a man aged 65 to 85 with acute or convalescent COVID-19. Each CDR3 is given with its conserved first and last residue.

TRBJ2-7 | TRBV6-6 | CASSRDRASSLEQYF
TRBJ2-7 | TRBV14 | CASSHPSGRSQPYEQYF
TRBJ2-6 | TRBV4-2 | CASRGNGANVLTF
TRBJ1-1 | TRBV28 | CASSIQQTEAFF
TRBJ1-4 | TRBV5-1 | CASSQQGASGEKLFF
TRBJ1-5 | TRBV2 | CASSPPSQVLMGNQPQHF
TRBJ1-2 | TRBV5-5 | CASSLFKGGTGYGYTF
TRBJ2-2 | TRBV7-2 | CASSPHLGTQRTGELFF
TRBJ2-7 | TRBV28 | CASSGAGLASPYEQYF
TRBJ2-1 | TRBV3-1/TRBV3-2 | CASSQRLAMNEQFF
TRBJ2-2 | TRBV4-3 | CASSQERSGTRNTGELFF
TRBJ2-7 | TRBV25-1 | CASRGGLASLTEQYF
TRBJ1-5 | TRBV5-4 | CASSLDAGMNQPQHF
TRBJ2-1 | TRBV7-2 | CASSGPGLAGGSSYNEQFF
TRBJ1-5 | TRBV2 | CASSGSGDQPQHF
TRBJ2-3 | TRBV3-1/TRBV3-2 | CASSPLRGAPQDTQYF
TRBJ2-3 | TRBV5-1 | CASSLLGLAGPDTQYF
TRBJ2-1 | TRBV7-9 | CASSLGTPFF
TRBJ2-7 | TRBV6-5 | CASSPTSGSDEQYF
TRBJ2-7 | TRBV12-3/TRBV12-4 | CASTRDYSYEQYF
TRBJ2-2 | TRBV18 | CASSPEGRLYGELFF
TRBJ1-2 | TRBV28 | CASSHSSHFGYTF
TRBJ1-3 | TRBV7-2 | CASTLSQGPNTIYF
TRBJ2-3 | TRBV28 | CASSLQSTDTQYF
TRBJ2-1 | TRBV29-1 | CSVGWGSGGTGQFF
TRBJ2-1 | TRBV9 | CASSVERWSRDNEQFF
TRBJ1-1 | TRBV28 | CASGEQGGTEAFF
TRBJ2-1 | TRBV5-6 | CASSFRTRGNYNEQFF
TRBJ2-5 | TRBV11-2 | CASSLGGGASGETQYF
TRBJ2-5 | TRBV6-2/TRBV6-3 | CASSPVGGSKGETQYF
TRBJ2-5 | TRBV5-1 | CASSFGHVETQYF
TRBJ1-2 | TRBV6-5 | CASSYSRFGYGYTF
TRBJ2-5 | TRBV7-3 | CASSLKVRTGDWEQETQYF
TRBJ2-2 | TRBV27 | CASRLAGGTSGGELFF
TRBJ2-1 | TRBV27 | CASSFPSGRAGYEQFF
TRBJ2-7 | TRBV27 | CASSLDTGVYEQYF
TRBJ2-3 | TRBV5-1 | CASSEGSSTWADTQYF
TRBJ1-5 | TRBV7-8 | CASSSTGGGQPQHF
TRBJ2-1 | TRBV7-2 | CASSLLTDSYNEQFF
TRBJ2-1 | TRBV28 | CASSLQYEQFF
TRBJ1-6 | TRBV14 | CASSQGPGRSPLHF
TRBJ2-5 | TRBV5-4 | CASSVQAGGGETQYF
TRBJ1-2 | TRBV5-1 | CASSQYQGSNYGYTF
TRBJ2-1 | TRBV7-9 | CASSLSREDNEQFF
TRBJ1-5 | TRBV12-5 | CASGAGQGNQPQHF
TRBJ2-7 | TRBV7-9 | CASSGGQGRTYEQYF
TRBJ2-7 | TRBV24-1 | CATSVGTGGTYEQYF
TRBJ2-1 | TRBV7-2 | CASSLDPSSYNEQFF